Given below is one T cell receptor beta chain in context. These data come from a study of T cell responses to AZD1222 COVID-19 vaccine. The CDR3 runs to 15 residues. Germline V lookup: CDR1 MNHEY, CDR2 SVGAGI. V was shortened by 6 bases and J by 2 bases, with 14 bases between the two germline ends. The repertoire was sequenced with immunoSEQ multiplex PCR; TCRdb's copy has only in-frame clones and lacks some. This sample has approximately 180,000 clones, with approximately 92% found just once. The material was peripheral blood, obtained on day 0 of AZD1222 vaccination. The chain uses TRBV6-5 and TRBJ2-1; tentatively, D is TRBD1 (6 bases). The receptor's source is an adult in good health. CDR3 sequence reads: CASRSTGSPYNEQFF. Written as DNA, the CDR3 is TGTGCCAGCAGGTCGACAGGTAGTCCCTACAATGAGCAGTTCTTC.